The 20 T cell receptor beta chains below come from one sample, sequenced in a study of cytomegalovirus exposure and HLA in healthy donors. Researchers ran the PCR with 60 Vbeta and 13 Jbeta primers. Sequencing was performed with immunoSEQ multiplex PCR; in TCRdb, only in-frame clones are kept and a portion is missing. The sample has some 190,000 clones, 85% seen once. The sample consisted of PBMCs. All receptors derive from a boy between 2 and 15 years old in good health and CMV-seronegative.

The chain has TRBV5-1 and TRBJ2-1, with D possibly matching TRBD1 (6 bases). Trimming took off 5 bases at V and 2 bases at J, with 11 bases between the two ends. This CDR3 region has 14 residues. Germline V gene lookup returns CDR1 SGHRS and CDR2 YFSETQ. In nucleotides, the CDR3 is TGCGCCAGCAGTTTACGGACAGCCTACAATGAGCAGTTCTTC. This gives the protein CASSLRTAYNEQFF. Full variable domain (remainder filled in from reference TRBV5-1 and TRBJ2-1): KAGVTQTPRYLIKTRGQQVTLSCSPISGHRSVSWYQQTPGQGLQFLFEYFSETQRNKGNFPGRFSGRQFSNSRSEMNVSTLELGDSALYLCASSLRTAYNEQFFGPGTRLTVL.

This clone turned up a few times. The CDR3 DNA is TGTGCCAGTAGTCCTTTACAGGCCCCGGGGGATGAGCAGTTCTTC. Protein sequence: CASSPLQAPGDEQFF. The rearrangement uses TRBV19 and TRBJ2-1; tentatively, D is TRBD2 (6 bases). Germline CDR1 reads LNHDA; CDR2 reads SQIVND (reference sequence). V shed 5 bases and J shed 8 bases, with 19 bases lying between them. This CDR3 is built from 15 residues.

This clone was seen a few times. The chain combines TRBV15 with TRBJ2-5; D uncertain. This CDR3 contains 13 residues. Germline CDR1 reads LNHNV; CDR2 reads YYDKDF (reference sequence). Trimming took 0 bases from V and 3 from J, leaving 5 bases between them. CDR3 loop: CATSRDREETQYF. Here the CDR3 DNA reads TGTGCCACCAGCAGAGATCGGGAAGAGACCCAGTACTTC.

The chain carries TRBV28 and TRBJ2-7, with 7 bases that match TRBD1. The germline CDR1 and CDR2 sequences are MDHEN and SYDVKM. V was clipped by 5 bases and J by 5 bases; unmatched bases: 12. This CDR3 is 15 amino acids long. As DNA, the CDR3 is TGTGCCAGCAGTCACTCCCTCACAGGGGCTCACGAGCAGTACGTC. It translates to CASSHSLTGAHEQYV.

The genes are TRBV2 and TRBJ1-5, with 11 bases lining up with TRBD1. The V and J ends lost 6 bases and 6 bases, in that order; junction bases with no gene match: 10. CDR1 and CDR2 (germline): SNHLY, FYNNEI. The CDR3 has 16 amino acids. As DNA, the CDR3 is TGTGCCAGCAGAGACAGGACCGGGACAGGGGGTCAGCCCCAGCATTTT. Amino acid sequence: CASRDRTGTGGQPQHF. The full variable domain, completed using reference TRBV2 and TRBJ1-5, is EPEVTQTPSHQVTQMGQEVILRCVPISNHLYFYWYRQILGQKVEFLVSFYNNEISEKSEIFDDQFSVERPDGSNFTLKIRSTKLEDSAMYFCASRDRTGTGGQPQHFGDGTRLSIL.

The chain is built from TRBV27 and TRBJ2-7, with D perhaps TRBD1 (6 bases). The germline gives CDR1 MNHEY, CDR2 SMNVEV (reference sequence). The CDR3 totals 16 residues. With 3 bases removed from V and 5 bases from J, the gap between germline ends came to 20 bases. The DNA for the CDR3 is TGTGCCAGCAGTTTCCTGCCCCACAGGGCAGGAGACGAGCAGTACTTC. This encodes CASSFLPHRAGDEQYF.

The rearrangement uses TRBV7-9 and TRBJ2-1, with D hard to call. This CDR3 comprises 13 residues. Germline values: CDR1 SEHNR, CDR2 FQNEAQ (reference sequence). V dropped 3 bases and J dropped 3 bases, with 6 bases sitting between them. CDR3 sequence reads: CASSLADYNEQFF. For the CDR3, the DNA is TGTGCCAGCAGCTTGGCTGACTACAATGAGCAGTTCTTC. The entire variable domain, with the rest obtained from reference TRBV7-9 and TRBJ2-1, is as follows: DTGVSQNPRHKITKRGQNVTFRCDPISEHNRLYWYRQTLGQGPEFLTYFQNEAQLEKSRLLSDRFSAERPKGSFSTLEIQRTEQGDSAMYLCASSLADYNEQFFGPGTRLTVL.

The chain recombines TRBV11-2 with TRBJ1-1; D is unclear. Germline CDR1 is SGHAT and CDR2 is FQNNGV. The V end lost 3 bases, the J end lost 6 bases, and 11 bases lay between the germline ends. The CDR3 length is 13 residues. CDR3 loop: CASSFRSMPEAFF. The CDR3 region has the DNA TGTGCCAGCAGCTTCCGGTCAATGCCTGAAGCTTTCTTT.

This chain joins TRBV28 and TRBJ2-2, with 8 bases identical to TRBD1. The germline CDR1 and CDR2 sequences are MDHEN and SYDVKM. V was pared by 8 bases and J by 6 bases, with 5 bases of the junction left unmatched. This CDR3 has 13 amino acids. The CDR3 DNA reads TGTGCCAGCCGACAGGGGATGGCCGGGGAGCTGTTTTTT. This gives the protein CASRQGMAGELFF.

In this sample, this clone turned up once. This chain links TRBV5-1 with TRBJ1-5; 7 positions agree with TRBD1. The germline gives CDR1 SGHRS, CDR2 YFSETQ. This CDR3 region has 15 residues. V lost 4 bases, J lost 3 bases, and 7 bases stayed unmatched. The CDR3, as DNA: TGCGCCAGCAGCCCTCTCACAGGGGCCAATCAGCCCCAGCATTTT. Encoded protein: CASSPLTGANQPQHF.

The chain employs TRBV5-4 and TRBJ1-5; no definite D call. Trimming shortened V by 4 bases and J by 6 bases, and 20 bases separated the two germline ends. The CDR3 consists of 16 residues. The germline gives CDR1 SGHNT, CDR2 YYREEE (reference sequence). The CDR3 region has the DNA TGTGCCAGCAGCCCACCGATGGCGAGGGAAAGTCAGCCCCAGCATTTT. It specifies CASSPPMARESQPQHF.

The chain uses TRBV6-6 and TRBJ2-3; TRBD2 matches at 8 bases. CDR3 length: 16 amino acids. V lost 7 bases to trimming and J lost 0 bases; unmatched junction nucleotides: 9. Germline V gene sequence: CDR1 MNHNY, CDR2 SVGAGI (reference sequence). The CDR3: CASTPGRGLSTDTQYF. CDR3 coding DNA: TGTGCCAGCACCCCCGGGAGGGGCCTTAGCACAGATACGCAGTATTTT.

The J gene is TRBJ2-1, the V gene TRBV7-2, with TRBD2 as a possible D gene (6 bases). The V gene lost 5 bases and the J gene lost 7 bases, with 15 bases spanning the gap. The CDR3 consists of 14 residues. Germline CDR1 reads SGHTA; CDR2 reads FQGNSA. The DNA of the CDR3 is TGTGCCAGCAGCCCAATATGGCGGGATAATGAGCAGTTCTTC. This encodes CASSPIWRDNEQFF.

The V gene is TRBV6-5, the J gene TRBJ1-6; 8 bases align to TRBD1. The germline CDR1 and CDR2 sequences are MNHEY and SVGAGI. The trim removed 5 bases at V and 10 bases at J, leaving 10 bases unmatched. The CDR3 spans 15 residues. DNA for the CDR3: TGTGCCAGCAGTCCTCGGACAGGGCTTAGGTCACCCCTCCACTTT. It is translated as CASSPRTGLRSPLHF.

This clone was counted only a few times. The genes are TRBV7-9 and TRBJ2-1, with D possibly TRBD1 on 6 matching bases. CDR3 length equals 13 residues. The germline V and J ends were trimmed by 10 bases and 7 bases, with 17 bases remaining between them. Germline assignment: CDR1 SEHNR and CDR2 FQNEAQ (reference sequence). CDR3 loop: CATFALQGNEQFF. For the CDR3, the DNA is TGTGCCACCTTCGCCCTACAGGGAAATGAGCAGTTCTTC.

CDR3 region: CASSEAGGSNQPQHF. The DNA for the CDR3 is TGTGCCAGCAGTGAGGCAGGTGGGAGCAATCAGCCCCAGCATTTT. This chain connects TRBV6-4 to TRBJ1-5; D gene uncertain. Trimming left V 3 bases short and J 1 base short, with 10 bases between. This CDR3 spans 15 amino acids. The germline gives CDR1 MRHNA, CDR2 SNTAGT.

This rearrangement joins TRBV9 to TRBJ1-2; TRBD1 is a possible D gene (6 bases). CDR1 SGDLS and CDR2 YYNGEE come from the germline V gene. This CDR3 has 16 amino acids. Deletions cut 0 bases from V and 2 bases from J, with 14 bases between. CDR3 protein: CASSVATGQTNYGYTF. CDR3 coding DNA: TGTGCCAGCAGCGTAGCTACGGGACAAACGAACTATGGCTACACCTTC.

The chain joins TRBV28 to TRBJ1-2; a weak D match, TRBD1 (6 bases). CDR1 is MDHEN, CDR2 SYDVKM, per germline. V lost 3 bases and J lost 5, with 16 bases in between. The CDR3 is made up of 15 amino acids. The CDR3 protein is CASSFRPGQFYGYTF. In nucleotides, the CDR3 is TGTGCCAGCAGTTTTCGGCCCGGACAGTTTTATGGCTACACCTTC.

V usage is TRBV28 and J usage is TRBJ2-3; perhaps TRBD2 as D (5 bases). V lost 5 bases, J lost 3 bases, and 15 bases lay in between. The CDR3 covers 15 residues. Germline V lookup: CDR1 MDHEN, CDR2 SYDVKM. CDR3 bases: TGTGCCAGCAGTCGACCCGCTGAGGGAACAGATACGCAGTATTTT. Translated, it gives CASSRPAEGTDTQYF.

This clone was counted between two and nine times. The chain carries TRBV11-2 and TRBJ2-7; TRBD1 matches at 10 bases. Germline CDR1 reads SGHAT; CDR2 reads FQNNGV. V was clipped by 4 bases and J by 0 bases; unmatched bases: 15. This CDR3 has 19 residues. The CDR3 protein is CASSWPRIAGQGSSYEQYV. CDR3 nucleotides: TGTGCCAGCAGCTGGCCCAGGATAGCGGGACAGGGGAGCTCCTACGAGCAGTACGTC.